This T cell receptor (beta chain) was obtained from a study of blood T cell repertoires in COVID-19. For the study at large: The origin of the acute and convalescent COVID-19 samples was the United States, Italy and Spain.

Methods used by the authors: Estimates of nucleated cell counts were drawn from the amplification of reference gene primers. Generated by immunoSEQ multiplex PCR, the TCRdb table keeps only in-frame clones and is missing some. V, J and clone size reflect that table, while D and trimming were determined from the DNA. The repertoire has about 300,000 clones, 90% of them found once; the top ten carry around 4.5%. Germline V gene data show CDR1 as SGHDT and CDR2 as YYEEEE. V was cut by 4 bases and J by 1 base, with 15 bases left in between. The CDR3 is 16 residues long. Clinical history reported by participants formed the basis on which cohorts were assigned.

The specimen was PBMCs or T cells enriched from blood (not recorded which). This TCR came from a young woman with acute COVID-19. The genes are TRBV5-6 and TRBJ2-1; weak D call: TRBD2 (6 bases). The CDR3 region is CASSLNGLPSYNEQFF. Here the CDR3 DNA reads TGTGCCAGCAGCCTAAATGGACTACCTTCCTACAATGAGCAGTTCTTC.